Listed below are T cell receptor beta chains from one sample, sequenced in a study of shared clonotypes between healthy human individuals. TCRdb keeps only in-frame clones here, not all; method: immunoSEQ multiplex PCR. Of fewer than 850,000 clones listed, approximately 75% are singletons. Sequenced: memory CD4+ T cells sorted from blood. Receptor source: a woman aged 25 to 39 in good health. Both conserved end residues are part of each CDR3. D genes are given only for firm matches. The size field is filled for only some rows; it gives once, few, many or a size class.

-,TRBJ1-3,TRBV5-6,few,TGTGCCAGCAGTGTTTTAGGATCTGGAAACACCATATATTTT,CASSVLGSGNTIYF
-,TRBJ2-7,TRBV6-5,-,TGTGCCAGCAGTTACGGGGGACCTCCCTTAGGGTACGAGCAGTACTTC,CASSYGGPPLGYEQYF
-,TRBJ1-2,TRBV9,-,TGTGCCAGCAGCCCAGACTACGGACAGAACCAGGGCTACACCTTC,CASSPDYGQNQGYTF
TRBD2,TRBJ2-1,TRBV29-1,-,TGCAGCGCCACTAGCGGGAGTGTCAATGAGCAGTTCTTC,CSATSGSVNEQFF
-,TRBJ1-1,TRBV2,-,TGTGCCAGCAGTGGCGACCTCAACACTGAAGCTTTCTTT,CASSGDLNTEAFF
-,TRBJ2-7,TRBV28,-,TGTGCCAGCAGAGCAGACAGGCGTGAACTTCACTCCTACGAGCAGTACTTC,CASRADRRELHSYEQYF
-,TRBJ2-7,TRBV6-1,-,TGTGCCAGCAGTGACGATCAGGGCTACGAGCAGTACTTC,CASSDDQGYEQYF
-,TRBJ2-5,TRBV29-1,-,TGCAGCGTTGGTAGGAGGCAAGAGACCCAGTACTTC,CSVGRRQETQYF
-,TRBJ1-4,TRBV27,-,TGTGCCAGCAGTCTTAAGACAGCCGCGAATGAAAAACTGTTTTTT,CASSLKTAANEKLFF
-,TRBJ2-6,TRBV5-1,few,TGCGCCAGCAGCTTGACTGCTGGGGCCAACGTCCTGACTTTC,CASSLTAGANVLTF
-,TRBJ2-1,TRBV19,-,TGTGCCAGTAGTATTGAGTTGCGCCGGGGAAAGCAGTTCTTC,CASSIELRRGKQFF
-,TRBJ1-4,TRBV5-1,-,TGCGCCAGCAGCTTGGCACCCGCAACTAATGAAAAACTGTTTTTT,CASSLAPATNEKLFF
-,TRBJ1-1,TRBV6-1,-,TGTGCCAGCAGGAACCAACCGAACACTGAAGCTTTCTTT,CASRNQPNTEAFF
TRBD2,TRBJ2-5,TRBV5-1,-,TGCGCCAGCAGCTTGGCCCAGCGGGAGGTGTGGGAGACCCAGTACTTC,CASSLAQREVWETQYF
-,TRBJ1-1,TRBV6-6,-,TGTGCCAGCAGCAAATTAGGGGGGAACACTGAAGCTTTCTTT,CASSKLGGNTEAFF
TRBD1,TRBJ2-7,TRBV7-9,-,TGTGCCAGCAGCCCCAACCCCGGTGGGACAGGCGCCTACGAGCAGTACTTC,CASSPNPGGTGAYEQYF
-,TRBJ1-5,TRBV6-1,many,TGTGCCAGCAGCCCTTCCTGGGTAAATCAGCCCCAGCATTTT,CASSPSWVNQPQHF